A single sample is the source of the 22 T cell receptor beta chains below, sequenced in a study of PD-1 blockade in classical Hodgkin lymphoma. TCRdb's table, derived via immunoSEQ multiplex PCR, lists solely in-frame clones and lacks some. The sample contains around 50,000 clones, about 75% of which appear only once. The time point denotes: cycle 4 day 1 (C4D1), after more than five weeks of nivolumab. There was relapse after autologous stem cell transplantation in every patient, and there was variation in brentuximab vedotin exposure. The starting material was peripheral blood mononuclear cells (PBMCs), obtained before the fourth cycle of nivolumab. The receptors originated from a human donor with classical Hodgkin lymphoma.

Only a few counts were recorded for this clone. As DNA, the CDR3 is TGTGCCAGCAGTGAAGGCCTAGCGGGAGGCACAGATACGCAGTATTTT. As protein: CASSEGLAGGTDTQYF. V is TRBV2 and J is TRBJ2-3; 10 bases fit TRBD2. The V gene's germline CDR1 is SNHLY and CDR2 FYNNEI. The CDR3 contains 16 residues. Trimming at V came to 1 base and at J to 1 base, leaving 2 bases not matched to a gene.

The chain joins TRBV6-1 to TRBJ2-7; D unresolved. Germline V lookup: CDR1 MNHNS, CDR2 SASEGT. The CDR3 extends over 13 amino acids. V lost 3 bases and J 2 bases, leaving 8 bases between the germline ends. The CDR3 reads CASSEQPPYEQYF. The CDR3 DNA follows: TGTGCCAGCAGTGAGCAGCCCCCCTACGAGCAGTACTTC.

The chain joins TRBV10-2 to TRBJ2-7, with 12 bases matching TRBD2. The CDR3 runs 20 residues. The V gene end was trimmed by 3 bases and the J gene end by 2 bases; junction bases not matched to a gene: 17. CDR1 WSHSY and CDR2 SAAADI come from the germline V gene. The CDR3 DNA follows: TGCGCCAGCAGTGACCCTGCGACTAGCGGGAGAGAGGGCAAGCCCTACGAGCAGTACTTC. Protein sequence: CASSDPATSGREGKPYEQYF.

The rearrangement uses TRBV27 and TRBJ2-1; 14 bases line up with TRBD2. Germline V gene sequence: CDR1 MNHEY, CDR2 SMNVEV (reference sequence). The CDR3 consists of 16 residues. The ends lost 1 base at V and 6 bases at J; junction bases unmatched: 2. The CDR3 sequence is CASSLLGTSGSNEQFF. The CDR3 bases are TGTGCCAGCAGTTTATTGGGGACTAGCGGGAGCAATGAGCAGTTCTTC.

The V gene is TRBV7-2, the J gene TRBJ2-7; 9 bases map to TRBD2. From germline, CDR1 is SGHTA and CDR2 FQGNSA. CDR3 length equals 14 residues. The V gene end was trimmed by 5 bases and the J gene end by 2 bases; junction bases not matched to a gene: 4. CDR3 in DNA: TGTGCCAGCAGCCGCGCTAGCGGGGCCTACGAGCAGTACTTC. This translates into CASSRASGAYEQYF.

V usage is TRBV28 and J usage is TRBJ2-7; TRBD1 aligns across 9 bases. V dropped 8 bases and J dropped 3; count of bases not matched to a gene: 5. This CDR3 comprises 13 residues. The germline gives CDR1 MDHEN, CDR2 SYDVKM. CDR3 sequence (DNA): TGTGCCAGCGGCATGGACAGGGGCTACGAGCAGTACTTC. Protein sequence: CASGMDRGYEQYF. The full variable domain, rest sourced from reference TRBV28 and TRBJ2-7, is DVKVTQSSRYLVKRTGEKVFLECVQDMDHENMFWYRQDPGLGLRLIYFSYDVKMKEKGDIPEGYSVSREKKERFSLILESASTNQTSMYLCASGMDRGYEQYFGPGTRLTVT.

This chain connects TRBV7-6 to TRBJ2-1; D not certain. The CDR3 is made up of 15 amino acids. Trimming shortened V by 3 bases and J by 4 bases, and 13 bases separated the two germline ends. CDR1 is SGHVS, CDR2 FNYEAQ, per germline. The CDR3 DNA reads TGTGCCAGCAGCTTGTTGAGCGTAGAGTACAATGAGCAGTTCTTC. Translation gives CASSLLSVEYNEQFF. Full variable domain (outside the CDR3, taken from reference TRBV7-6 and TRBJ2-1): GAGVSQSPRYKVTKRGQDVALRCDPISGHVSLYWYRQALGQGPEFLTYFNYEAQQDKSGLPNDRFSAERPEGSISTLTIQRTEQRDSAMYRCASSLLSVEYNEQFFGPGTRLTVL.

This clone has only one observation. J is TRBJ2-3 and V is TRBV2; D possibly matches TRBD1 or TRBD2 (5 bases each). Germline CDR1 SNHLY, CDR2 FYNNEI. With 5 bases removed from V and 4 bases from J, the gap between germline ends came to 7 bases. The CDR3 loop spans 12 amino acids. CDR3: CASSRGADTQYF. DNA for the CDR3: TGTGCCAGCAGTAGAGGGGCAGATACGCAGTATTTT. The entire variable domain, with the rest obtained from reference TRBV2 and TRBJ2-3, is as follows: EPEVTQTPSHQVTQMGQEVILRCVPISNHLYFYWYRQILGQKVEFLVSFYNNEISEKSEIFDDQFSVERPDGSNFTLKIRSTKLEDSAMYFCASSRGADTQYFGPGTRLTVL.

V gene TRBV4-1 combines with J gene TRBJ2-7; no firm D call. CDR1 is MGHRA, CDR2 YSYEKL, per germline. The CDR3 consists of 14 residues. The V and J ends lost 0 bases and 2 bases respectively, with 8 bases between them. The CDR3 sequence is CASSQDLGPYEQYF. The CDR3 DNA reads TGCGCCAGCAGCCAAGATCTAGGACCCTACGAGCAGTACTTC.

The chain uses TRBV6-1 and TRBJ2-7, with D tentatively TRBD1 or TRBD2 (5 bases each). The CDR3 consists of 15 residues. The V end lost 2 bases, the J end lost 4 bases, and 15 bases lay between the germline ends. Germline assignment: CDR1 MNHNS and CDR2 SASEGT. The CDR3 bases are TGTGCCAGCAGTGAACAGGGTATCGGAGGTTACGAGCAGTACTTC. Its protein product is CASSEQGIGGYEQYF.

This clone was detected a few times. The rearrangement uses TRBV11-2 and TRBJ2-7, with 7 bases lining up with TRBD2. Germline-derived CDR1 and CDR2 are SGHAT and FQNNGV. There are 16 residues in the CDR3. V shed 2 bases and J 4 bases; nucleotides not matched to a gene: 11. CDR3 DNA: TGTGCCAGCAGCTTATCTAGCGGATATCTATTGTACGAGCAGTACTTC. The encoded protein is CASSLSSGYLLYEQYF.

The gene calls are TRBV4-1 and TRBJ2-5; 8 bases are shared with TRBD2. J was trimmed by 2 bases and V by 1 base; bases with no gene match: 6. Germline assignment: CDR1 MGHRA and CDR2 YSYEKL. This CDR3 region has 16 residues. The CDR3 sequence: CASSQASGRPQETQYF. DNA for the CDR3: TGCGCCAGCAGCCAAGCCAGCGGGAGACCTCAAGAGACCCAGTACTTC.

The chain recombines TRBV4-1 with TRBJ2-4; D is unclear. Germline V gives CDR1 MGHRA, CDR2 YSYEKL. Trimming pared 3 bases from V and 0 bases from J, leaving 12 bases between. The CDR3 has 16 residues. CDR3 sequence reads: CASSQGQVRAKNIQYF. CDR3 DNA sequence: TGCGCCAGCAGCCAGGGCCAAGTACGAGCCAAAAACATTCAGTACTTC.

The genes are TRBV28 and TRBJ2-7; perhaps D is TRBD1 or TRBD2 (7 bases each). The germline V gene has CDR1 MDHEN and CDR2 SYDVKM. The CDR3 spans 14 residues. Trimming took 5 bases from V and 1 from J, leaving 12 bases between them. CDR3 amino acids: CASSPRGGSYEQYF. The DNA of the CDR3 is TGTGCCAGCAGTCCCAGGGGGGGGTCCTACGAGCAGTACTTC.

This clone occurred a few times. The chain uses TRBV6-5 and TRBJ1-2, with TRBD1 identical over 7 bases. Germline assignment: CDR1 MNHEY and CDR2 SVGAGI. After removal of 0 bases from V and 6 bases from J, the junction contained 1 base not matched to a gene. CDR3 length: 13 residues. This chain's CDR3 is CASSYSGQHGYTF. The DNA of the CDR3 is TGTGCCAGCAGTTACTCGGGACAGCATGGCTACACCTTC.

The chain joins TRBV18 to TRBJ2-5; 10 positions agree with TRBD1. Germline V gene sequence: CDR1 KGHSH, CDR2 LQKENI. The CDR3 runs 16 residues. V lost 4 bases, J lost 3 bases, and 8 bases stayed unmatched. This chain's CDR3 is CASSRGTGDFEETQYF. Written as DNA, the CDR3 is TGTGCCAGCTCACGAGGGACAGGGGATTTTGAAGAGACCCAGTACTTC. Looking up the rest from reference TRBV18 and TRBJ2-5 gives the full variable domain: NAGVMQNPRHLVRRRGQEARLRCSPMKGHSHVYWYRQLPEEGLKFMVYLQKENIIDESGMPKERFSAEFPKEGPSILRIQQVVRGDSAAYFCASSRGTGDFEETQYFGPGTRLLVL.

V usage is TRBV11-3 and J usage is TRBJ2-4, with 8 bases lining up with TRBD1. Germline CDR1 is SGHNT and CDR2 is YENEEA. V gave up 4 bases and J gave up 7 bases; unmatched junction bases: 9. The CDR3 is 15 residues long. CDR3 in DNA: TGTGCCAGCAGCTCTCGGACAGGGATGAGGAACATTCAGTACTTC. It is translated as CASSSRTGMRNIQYF.

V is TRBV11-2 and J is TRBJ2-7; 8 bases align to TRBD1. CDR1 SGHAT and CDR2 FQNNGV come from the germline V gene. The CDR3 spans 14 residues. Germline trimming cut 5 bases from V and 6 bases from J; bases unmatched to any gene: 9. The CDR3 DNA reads TGTGCCAGCAGCGCCCCGTGGACAGGGTCCGAGCAGTACTTC. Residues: CASSAPWTGSEQYF.

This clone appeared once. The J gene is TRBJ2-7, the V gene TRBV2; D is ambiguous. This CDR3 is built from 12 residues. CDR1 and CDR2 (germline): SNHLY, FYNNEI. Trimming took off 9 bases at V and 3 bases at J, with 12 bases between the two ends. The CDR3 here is CASFRRDYEQYF. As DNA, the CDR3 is TGTGCCAGTTTTAGGCGTGACTACGAGCAGTACTTC.

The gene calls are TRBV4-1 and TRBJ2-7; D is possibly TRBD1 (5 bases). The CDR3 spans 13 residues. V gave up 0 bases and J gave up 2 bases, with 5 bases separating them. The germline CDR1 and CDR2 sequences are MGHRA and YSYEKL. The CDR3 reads CASSQDRAYEQYF. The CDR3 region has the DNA TGCGCCAGCAGCCAAGACAGGGCCTACGAGCAGTACTTC.

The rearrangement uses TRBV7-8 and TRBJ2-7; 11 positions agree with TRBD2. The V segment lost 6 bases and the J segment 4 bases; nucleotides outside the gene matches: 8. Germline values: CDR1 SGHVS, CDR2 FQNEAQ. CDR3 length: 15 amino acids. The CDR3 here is CASRDLGLAAYEQYF. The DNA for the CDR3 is TGTGCCAGCAGAGATCTGGGACTAGCGGCTTACGAGCAGTACTTC. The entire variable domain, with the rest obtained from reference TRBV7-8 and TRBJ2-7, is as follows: GAGVSQSPRYKVAKRGQDVALRCDPISGHVSLFWYQQALGQGPEFLTYFQNEAQLDKSGLPSDRFFAERPEGSVSTLKIQRTQQEDSAVYLCASRDLGLAAYEQYFGPGTRLTVT.

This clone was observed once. As DNA, the CDR3 is TGTGCCAGCACCGTGCGACCCAATCAGCCCCAGCATTTT. Amino acids: CASTVRPNQPQHF. V and J are TRBV6-1 and TRBJ1-5; D unclear. CDR3 length: 13 amino acids. V lost 7 bases and J 3 bases, leaving 10 bases between the germline ends. Germline CDR1 MNHNS, CDR2 SASEGT.